The source of this T cell receptor beta chain is a study of T-cell reconstitution after alpha-beta-depleted transplantation in children (TCRdb year 2016). With regard to the full study: The study quantitatively tracked T-cell immune reconstitution after TCRalphabeta/CD19-depleted allogeneic hematopoietic cell transplantation in children using TCR repertoire profiling.

This clonotype was observed many times. The target of this receptor is not known. Base qualities are not at hand, and no much larger clone is one base apart. Receptor amplification or capture employed PCR. TCRdb shows the sequencer as Illumina HiSeq 2500. TCR libraries were prepared with molecular barcoding, using unique molecular identifiers to normalize TCRbeta repertoire quantification. TCRdb applied fastp at Q25 and MiXCR to the public reads, then kept only in-frame beta chains. CDR3 protein duplicates are merged, each entry listing the most common genes and DNA. A total of 200,000 to 250,000 distinct CDR3 sequences appear in this sample, about 8.8% of them only once. The ten largest clonotypes hold around 5% of the sample. Including the terminal cysteine and phenylalanine, the CDR3 comprises 14 residues. Only the CDR3 DNA stays, 42 bases, in frame from base 1. The germline V gene supplies CDR1 SGHRS and CDR2 YFSETQ. Trimming removed 5 bases from V and 1 base from J, leaving 12 bases between the germline ends.

The rearrangement combines TRBV5-1 with TRBJ1-1, with TRBD1 perhaps the D gene, on 5 matching bases. The receptor was isolated from a human donor who donated a stem cell graft to a child with SCID. The sample was PBMCs from the stem cell graft donor, taken from the stem cell graft. The CDR3 reads as follows: CASRLTGQNTEAFF. The nucleotide sequence reads as follows: TGCGCCAGCAGACTAACCGGACAGAACACTGAAGCTTTCTTT. Reference TRBV5-1 and TRBJ1-1 proteins supply the regions before and after the CDR3; the full variable domain is: KAGVTQTPRYLIKTRGQQVTLSCSPISGHRSVSWYQQTPGQGLQFLFEYFSETQRNKGNFPGRFSGRQFSNSRSEMNVSTLELGDSALYLCASRLTGQNTEAFFGQGTRLTVV.